This T cell receptor beta chain was recovered during a study of beta chain features in type 1 diabetes. Only a few counts were recorded for this clone. No antigen is known for it. Sequencing targeted expressed TCRB transcripts, as all isolated RNA had been reverse transcribed. The assay was immunoSEQ multiplex PCR, and TCRdb's table has in-frame clones only and misses some. The table has around 190,000 clones, 10% to 15% seen once. Study results and caveats: Shorter templates might be favored by PCR, and equally so in patients and in controls.

This TCR was recovered from a woman younger than 30 in good health. The sample was central memory CD4+ T cells from blood.

CDR3 DNA sequence: TGTGCCACCAGCCCCCAGACAGGGGGTGAAAAACTGTTTTTT. This codes for CATSPQTGGEKLFF. The gene calls are TRBV15 and TRBJ1-4; 9 bases agree with TRBD1. V lost 5 bases, J lost 7 bases, and 5 bases stayed unmatched. CDR3 length equals 14 residues. In germline, CDR1 is LNHNV, CDR2 YYDKDF (reference sequence).